This T cell receptor beta chain was profiled in a study of OX40 agonist ivuxolimab in advanced cancers. Turning to the study itself: Patient treatment consisted of intravenous ivuxolimab administration every 2 weeks at 0.01 to 10 mg/kg. Participants averaged about 60 years of age (range about 23 to 90) and were 82.7% male.

The repertoire was sequenced with immunoSEQ multiplex PCR; TCRdb's copy has only in-frame clones and lacks some. The repertoire holds 60,000 or so clones, almost 90% seen once, with roughly 4.4% in the top ten. The CDR3 spans 15 residues. The germline V gene encodes CDR1 MNHNS and CDR2 SASEGT. Deletions cut 7 bases from V and 1 base from J, with 14 bases between. Overall study findings and caveats: There were, on average, more expanded clones in CD8+ T cells than in CD4+.

A remark on this clone: Its cognate antigen is unknown.

The sequences come from CD4+ or CD8+ T cells sorted from blood, collected in a trial of the OX40 agonist ivuxolimab. The sequence was obtained from an adult with an advanced solid tumor such as melanoma, head and neck, liver or kidney cancer. The V gene is TRBV6-1, the J gene TRBJ1-5; no firm D call. This CDR3 reads CASTIDWRSNQPQHF. DNA of the CDR3: TGTGCCAGCACTATTGATTGGCGGAGCAATCAGCCCCAGCATTTT.